The 26 T cell receptor beta chains below were found in one sample sequenced in a study of T cell responses to AZD1222 COVID-19 vaccine (dated by TCRdb to the early 2020s). Taken with the paper, the label for time point translates to: about 28 days (+/-7) after the second vaccine dose. Libraries were built with the immunoSEQ multiplex PCR assay. This immuneACCESS table, as held by TCRdb, lists in-frame sequences with V and J called but not all clones. Of the missing ones, under half trace to an unresolved V gene in checked studies; the others have no known cause. This sample is represented by about 150,000 clones; about 87% of them were singletons. The biggest ten clones account for roughly 10% of the sample. The sequencing used peripheral blood, collected 28 days after the second AZD1222 dose. These receptors were taken from an adult who received the AZD1222 COVID-19 vaccine.

V gene TRBV6-2 or TRBV6-3 combines with J gene TRBJ2-7; the D is unclear. Per the germline V gene, CDR1 is MNHEY and CDR2 is SVGEGT. V was clipped by 2 bases and J by 2 bases, with 7 bases between them. CDR3 length: 13 amino acids. CDR3 protein: CASSYRVTYEQYF. The CDR3 DNA is TGTGCCAGCAGTTACAGGGTCACCTACGAGCAGTACTTC.

J is TRBJ2-7 and V is TRBV7-3; the match to TRBD2 covers 11 bases. The CDR3 length is 18 residues. Germline assignment: CDR1 SGHTA and CDR2 FQGTGA. Trimming removed 7 bases from V and 0 bases from J; junction bases left unmatched: 14. CDR3 sequence (DNA): TGTGCCAGCACTCCTAGCGGGAGGCATCAAACGGGCTCCTACGAGCAGTACTTC. It codes for CASTPSGRHQTGSYEQYF.

The rearrangement uses TRBV28 and TRBJ1-5, with unresolved D. Trimming pared 3 bases from V and 2 bases from J, leaving 8 bases between. The CDR3 covers 14 residues. Germline CDR1 is MDHEN and CDR2 is SYDVKM. CDR3 DNA sequence: TGTGCCAGCAGTTTCCCCGGGGGCAATCAGCCCCAGCATTTT. This gives the protein CASSFPGGNQPQHF. The entire variable domain, with the rest obtained from reference TRBV28 and TRBJ1-5, is as follows: DVKVTQSSRYLVKRTGEKVFLECVQDMDHENMFWYRQDPGLGLRLIYFSYDVKMKEKGDIPEGYSVSREKKERFSLILESASTNQTSMYLCASSFPGGNQPQHFGDGTRLSIL.

V usage is TRBV5-4 and J usage is TRBJ1-2; D not certain. The CDR3 totals 14 residues. Trimming removed 4 bases from V and 2 bases from J, with 12 bases in between. Germline V lookup: CDR1 SGHNT, CDR2 YYREEE (reference sequence). The CDR3 nucleotides read TGTGCCAGCAGCCCGTTGGGAGAGAACTATGGCTACACCTTC. It yields the protein CASSPLGENYGYTF.

The J gene is TRBJ2-1, the V gene TRBV13; weak D call: TRBD2 (6 bases). Between the trimmed V and J ends, which lost 5 bases and 6 bases, there was a span of 14 bases. The CDR3 contains 14 residues. Germline CDR1 and CDR2: PRHDT and FYEKMQ (reference sequence). CDR3 DNA: TGTGCCAGCAGCCGCCGGACTATCCTCAATGAGCAGTTCTTC. Its protein is CASSRRTILNEQFF.

This chain joins TRBV5-1 and TRBJ1-1, with no clear D. The length of the CDR3 is 12 residues. V lost 5 bases, J lost 0 bases, and 5 bases lay in between. Germline CDR1 and CDR2: SGHRS and YFSETQ. The CDR3 is CASSYMNTEAFF. CDR3 nucleotide sequence: TGCGCCAGCAGTTACATGAACACTGAAGCTTTCTTT.

This clone was observed a handful of times. This rearrangement joins TRBV5-1 to TRBJ1-2; D is possibly TRBD1 (6 bases). CDR1 is SGHRS, CDR2 YFSETQ, per germline. V gave up 0 bases and J gave up 6 bases, with 18 bases separating them. This CDR3 has 16 residues. DNA of the CDR3: TGCGCCAGCAGCTTGGAGGGTTCGGGGGGCGCTAATGGCTACACCTTC. Protein product: CASSLEGSGGANGYTF.

J is TRBJ1-1 and V is TRBV25-1, with 8 bases identical to TRBD1. The V gene end was trimmed by 6 bases and the J gene end by 4 bases; junction bases not matched to a gene: 4. Germline V CDR1 and CDR2: MGHDK, SYGVNS. The CDR3 is 13 residues long. CDR3 nucleotide sequence: TGTGCCAGCAGAAAACAGGGGGTCACTGAAGCTTTCTTT. This encodes CASRKQGVTEAFF.

This chain uses TRBV5-8 with TRBJ2-1; 9 bases align to TRBD2. V shed 4 bases, J shed 0 bases, and the junction held 5 bases outside the gene matches. The germline CDR1 and CDR2 sequences are SGHTS and YDEGEE. This CDR3 has 16 residues. In DNA form, the CDR3 reads TGTGCCAGCAGCCCCGGGACTAGCCTCTCCTACAATGAGCAGTTCTTC. Its protein is CASSPGTSLSYNEQFF.

This clone was counted only a few times. The V gene is TRBV13, the J gene TRBJ1-2; no clear D gene. The CDR3 has 14 residues. Per germline, CDR1 PRHDT and CDR2 FYEKMQ (reference sequence). Between the trimmed V and J ends, which lost 3 bases and 7 bases, there was a span of 15 bases. The DNA for the CDR3 is TGTGCCAGCAGCTTGGAGTCAGCTTCTATTGGCTACACCTTC. This codes for CASSLESASIGYTF.

This sequence joins TRBV20-1 and TRBJ2-5, with D tentatively TRBD2 (5 bases). This CDR3 has 11 residues. CDR1 is DFQATT, CDR2 SNEGSKA, per germline (reference sequence). CDR3: CSYVRGETQYF. In DNA form, the CDR3 reads TGCAGCTACGTCCGCGGGGAGACCCAGTACTTC.

V is TRBV19 and J is TRBJ1-6, with D maybe TRBD1 (5 bases). This CDR3 spans 15 amino acids. V shed 1 base and J shed 10 bases, with 14 bases lying between them. Germline V gene sequence: CDR1 LNHDA, CDR2 SQIVND (reference sequence). This CDR3 reads CASSIVEGPESPLHF. CDR3 nucleotides: TGTGCCAGTAGTATAGTAGAGGGACCGGAATCACCCCTCCACTTT.

V and J are TRBV3-1 (or the pseudogene TRBV3-2) and TRBJ1-1, with TRBD1 as a possible D gene (5 bases). Germline V lookup: CDR1 LGHDT, CDR2 YNNKEL (reference sequence). The CDR3 is made up of 14 amino acids. Trimming pared 1 base from V and 7 bases from J, leaving 13 bases between. The CDR3 DNA reads TGTGCCAGCAGCCAAGCCTTACGGGGGGATGAAGCTTTCTTT. This encodes CASSQALRGDEAFF.

This chain joins TRBV28 and TRBJ1-3; D unresolved. The CDR3 length is 13 residues. Germline V gene lookup returns CDR1 MDHEN and CDR2 SYDVKM. Trimming cost V 4 bases and J 4 bases, with 8 bases left between them. Here the CDR3 reads CASSSSGGNTIYF. DNA of the CDR3: TGTGCCAGCAGTTCCTCGGGAGGAAACACCATATATTTT. Full variable domain (rest looked up from reference TRBV28 and TRBJ1-3): DVKVTQSSRYLVKRTGEKVFLECVQDMDHENMFWYRQDPGLGLRLIYFSYDVKMKEKGDIPEGYSVSREKKERFSLILESASTNQTSMYLCASSSSGGNTIYFGEGSWLTVV.

This chain links TRBV2 with TRBJ2-1; D call uncertain. Germline V gives CDR1 SNHLY, CDR2 FYNNEI. Trimming shortened V by 6 bases and J by 8 bases, and 14 bases separated the two germline ends. The CDR3 has 13 amino acids. The CDR3 nucleotides read TGTGCCAGCAGACCAAGTGGGGTAGATGAGCAGTTCTTC. Its protein is CASRPSGVDEQFF.

The chain employs TRBV4-2 and TRBJ2-7; TRBD1 is a possible D gene (6 bases). Germline V gene data show CDR1 as LGHNA and CDR2 as YNFKEQ. V was cut by 3 bases and J by 2 bases, with 11 bases left in between. The CDR3 has 14 amino acids. The CDR3 DNA sequence: TGTGCCAGCAGCCAGCCGGGACAAGCCTACGAGCAGTACTTC. Its translation: CASSQPGQAYEQYF.

Here the CDR3 DNA reads TGTGCCAGCAGCTTCAGTACAGAATATAATTCACCCCTCCACTTT. The encoded protein is CASSFSTEYNSPLHF. The chain employs TRBV7-2 and TRBJ1-6; D remains unclear. CDR1 and CDR2 (germline): SGHTA, FQGNSA. V shed 3 bases and J shed 4 bases, with 10 bases lying between them. This CDR3 is 15 amino acids long.

The V call is TRBV3-1 (or the pseudogene TRBV3-2), the J call TRBJ1-2; a weak D match, TRBD1 (6 bases). Trimming took off 3 bases at V and 0 bases at J, with 11 bases between the two ends. The germline V gene encodes CDR1 LGHDT and CDR2 YNNKEL (reference sequence). The CDR3 extends over 15 amino acids. The CDR3 is CASSQGHLANYGYTF. The CDR3, as DNA: TGTGCCAGCAGCCAGGGACATCTAGCTAACTATGGCTACACCTTC.

There are a few counts of this clone. The rearrangement links TRBV7-2 to TRBJ2-5, with D tentatively TRBD1 (5 bases). CDR3 length: 15 amino acids. The V gene's germline CDR1 is SGHTA and CDR2 FQGNSA. V gave up 1 base and J gave up 5 bases, with 14 bases separating them. CDR3 residues: CASSLEDTAWETQYF. The DNA for the CDR3 is TGTGCCAGCAGCTTAGAGGACACGGCCTGGGAGACCCAGTACTTC. The full variable domain, with the rest looked up from reference TRBV7-2 and TRBJ2-5, is GAGVSQSPSNKVTEKGKDVELRCDPISGHTALYWYRQSLGQGLEFLIYFQGNSAPDKSGLPSDRFSAERTGGSVSTLTIQRTQQEDSAVYLCASSLEDTAWETQYFGPGTRLLVL.

This rearrangement joins TRBV7-2 to TRBJ2-7; maybe TRBD2 (6 bases). Germline values: CDR1 SGHTA, CDR2 FQGNSA. Trimming pared 5 bases from V and 2 bases from J, leaving 13 bases between. The CDR3 loop spans 14 amino acids. CDR3 nucleotide sequence: TGTGCCAGCAGCGCCCCGCGGGATACCTACGAGCAGTACTTC. It specifies CASSAPRDTYEQYF.

V gene TRBV28 combines with J gene TRBJ2-7; either TRBD1 or TRBD2 may fit D (7 bases each). The V gene lost 6 bases and the J gene lost 3 bases, with 15 bases spanning the gap. The CDR3 has 14 residues. Germline-derived CDR1 and CDR2 are MDHEN and SYDVKM. The CDR3 nucleotides read TGTGCCAGCAGCTCCCAGGGGGGGATCTACGAGCAGTACTTC. Translating gives CASSSQGGIYEQYF.

The chain uses TRBV7-2 and TRBJ2-5; D is ambiguous. Germline values: CDR1 SGHTA, CDR2 FQGNSA. Between the trimmed V and J ends, which lost 5 bases and 2 bases, there was a span of 9 bases. The CDR3 totals 13 residues. DNA for the CDR3: TGTGCCAGCAGCCCCGTCAGACAAGAGACCCAGTACTTC. Translation gives CASSPVRQETQYF.

The V gene is TRBV9, the J gene TRBJ2-1, with TRBD2 identical over 7 bases. Germline loops: CDR1 SGDLS, CDR2 YYNGEE. The J segment lost 3 bases and the V segment lost 7 bases, leaving 10 bases of the junction unmatched. The CDR3 contains 15 residues. DNA of the CDR3: TGTGCCAGCGGTTTCGCTGCGGGAGACTACAATGAGCAGTTCTTC. Translated: CASGFAAGDYNEQFF.

J is TRBJ2-5 and V is TRBV11-2, with D unresolved. The CDR3 contains 13 residues. Between the trimmed V and J ends, which lost 0 bases and 5 bases, there was a span of 7 bases. CDR1 and CDR2 from the germline V gene are SGHAT and FQNNGV. The CDR3: CASSLDYMETQYF. The CDR3 DNA is TGTGCCAGCAGCTTAGATTACATGGAGACCCAGTACTTC.

The chain is built from TRBV27 and TRBJ1-1; D not certain. Germline V gene sequence: CDR1 MNHEY, CDR2 SMNVEV (reference sequence). The CDR3 extends over 16 amino acids. Trimming took off 2 bases at V and 1 base at J, with 14 bases between the two ends. The CDR3 bases are TGTGCCAGCAGTTTACTCGGTTTGGGAGAGAACACTGAAGCTTTCTTT. Translating it yields CASSLLGLGENTEAFF.

V usage is TRBV29-1 and J usage is TRBJ2-7; 7 nucleotides match TRBD1. Per germline, CDR1 SQVTM and CDR2 ANQGSEA. The ends lost 5 bases at V and 0 bases at J; junction bases unmatched: 10. The CDR3 has 15 residues. The CDR3 DNA reads as TGCAGCGTTACAGACAGGGTTTCCAGCTCCTACGAGCAGTACTTC. Translating gives CSVTDRVSSSYEQYF.